Described below is a single TCR beta chain sequence and its context. The PCR had 60 Vbeta and 13 Jbeta primers. The repertoire was sequenced with immunoSEQ multiplex PCR; TCRdb's copy has only in-frame clones and lacks some. The sample holds approximately 79,000 clones; around 74% are singletons and the top ten take about 2.1%. The data stem from a study of cytomegalovirus exposure and HLA in healthy donors. The J segment lost 7 bases and the V segment lost 5 bases, leaving 8 bases of the junction unmatched. The CDR3 is 15 amino acids. CDR1 is SGHTA, CDR2 FQGNSA, per germline. This chain links TRBV7-2 with TRBJ1-6; 7 nucleotides line up with TRBD1. The sample comprised PBMCs. The source of this sequence is a boy aged 10-17 years in good health and CMV-seronegative. The chain's CDR3 is CASSGFGTANSPLHF. CDR3 nucleotides: TGTGCCAGCAGCGGGTTTGGGACAGCAAATTCACCCCTCCACTTT.